Detailed here is one T cell receptor (beta chain). Its specificity is unknown. As to time point: week 47, end of study. The investigators gave 300 ug of mutant IDH1 20-mer peptide in each vaccine dose, together with topical imiquimod. This sample stems from a study of a mutant IDH1 vaccine in newly diagnosed glioma. Turning to the study itself: Vaccinations were initiated 4-6 weeks following radiotherapy alone, or were given together with temozolomide cycles. Points from the study as a whole: Seemingly, top peripheral T cell clonotype changes bore no relation to pseudoprogression.

J lost 6 bases, V lost 4 bases, and 3 bases had no gene match. The CDR3 is 13 residues long. CDR1 is SQVTM and CDR2 is ANQGSEA in the germline V gene. TCRdb's table, derived via immunoSEQ multiplex PCR, lists solely in-frame clones and lacks some. The sample lists 75,000 to 95,000 clones; 85% to 90% were seen once. The rearrangement joins TRBV29-1 to TRBJ2-2, with TRBD1 matching over 9 bases. The material was PBMCs, obtained from a glioma patient whose treatment included an IDH1 peptide vaccine. The TCR originated in a woman aged 45-65 years with glioma. The CDR3 DNA reads as TGCAGCGTTGGTCGACAGGGGGCCGGGGAGCTGTTTTTT. Its translation: CSVGRQGAGELFF.